These 21 T cell receptor beta chains originate from one sample sequenced in a study of blood T cells in healthy people across ages. With a J-beta primer mix and a sample-barcoded 5' primer, a second PCR ran roughly 6 to 11 cycles. Using its own MiXCR run on the 5' RACE reads, TCRdb lists one record per CDR3 protein. Of fewer than 600,000 distinct CDR3 sequences listed, about 29% are singletons. This sample also belongs to another study, concerning T cells of mothers and their children.

The sequencing sample was made of blood. These receptors were obtained from a boy aged 2 to 9 in good health.

The chain uses TRBV5-1 and TRBJ2-3; 9 bases line up with TRBD2. The V gene end was trimmed by 10 bases and the J gene end by 3 bases; junction bases not matched to a gene: 21. From germline, CDR1 is SGHRS and CDR2 YFSETQ. CDR3 length equals 18 residues. The CDR3 spells CASSTTGVAGVGTDTQYF. CDR3 DNA: TGCGCCTCCTCCACAACAGGGGTAGCGGGAGTCGGGACAGATACGCAGTATTTT.

A remark on this clonotype: At one boundary the junction diverges from the germline segment, which might be a read error. The V gene is TRBV19, the J gene TRBJ2-5, with D possibly being TRBD1 (5 bases). CDR3 length equals 13 residues. Germline V gives CDR1 LNHDA, CDR2 SQIVND (reference sequence). CDR3 nucleotide sequence: TGTGCCGGTAGTACGACAGATCAAGAGACCCAGTACTTC. Protein sequence: CAGSTTDQETQYF.

The chain has TRBV29-1 and TRBJ2-5; D assignment may be TRBD1 or TRBD2 (6 bases each). The DNA end is more similar to TRBJ2-1, so the J call may be wrong. The CDR3 extends over 14 amino acids. Germline assignment: CDR1 SQVTM and CDR2 ANQGSEA. CDR3 bases: TGCAGCGTTGAAGATCTTTACGGGGGCGGTGAGCAGTTCTTC. Protein: CSVEDLYGGGEQFF.

The table lists this clonotype with a few counts. The rearrangement links TRBV2 to TRBJ1-4; D is ambiguous. This CDR3 spans 16 amino acids. Germline V CDR1 and CDR2: SNHLY, FYNNEI. V shed 2 bases and J shed 7 bases, with 17 bases lying between them. CDR3: CASSEIITRSGEKLFF. The CDR3 region has the DNA TGTGCCAGCAGTGAAATAATTACCCGGAGCGGTGAAAAACTGTTTTTT.

This clonotype was counted only a few times. The chain has TRBV6-2 or TRBV6-3 and TRBJ2-2, with a tentative D call TRBD1 (6 bases). The germline gives CDR1 MNHEY, CDR2 SVGEGT. Trimming took off 6 bases at V and 0 bases at J, with 14 bases between the two ends. The CDR3 has 16 amino acids. CDR3 region: CASRWTVGANTGELFF. The CDR3 DNA reads as TGTGCCAGCAGGTGGACAGTAGGAGCGAACACCGGGGAGCTGTTTTTT.

The chain combines TRBV5-5 with TRBJ2-5, with 7 bases matching TRBD1. Germline V CDR1 and CDR2: SGHKS, YYEKEE (reference sequence). The J segment lost 5 bases and the V segment lost 2 bases, leaving 6 bases of the junction unmatched. This CDR3 spans 14 amino acids. CDR3 DNA: TGTGCCAGCAGCTTTTTCCAGGGGGAGGAGACCCAGTACTTC. Protein: CASSFFQGEETQYF. Full variable domain (remainder filled in from reference TRBV5-5 and TRBJ2-5): DAGVTQSPTHLIKTRGQQVTLRCSPISGHKSVSWYQQVLGQGPQFIFQYYEKEERGRGNFPDRFSARQFPNYSSELNVNALLLGDSALYLCASSFFQGEETQYFGPGTRLLVL.

The table lists this clonotype with a few counts. The chain carries TRBV5-1 and TRBJ2-5; the D is unclear. The CDR3 runs 13 residues. Trimming removed 0 bases from V and 7 bases from J, with 10 bases in between. Looked up from germline, CDR1 is SGHRS and CDR2 is YFSETQ. This CDR3 reads CASSLDGAGTQYF. The DNA for the CDR3 is TGCGCCAGCAGCTTGGACGGAGCAGGGACCCAGTACTTC.

In its sample, this clonotype was seen once. This CDR3 is CASSFGLAGGPSNTQYF. DNA of the CDR3: TGCGCCAGCAGCTTCGGACTAGCGGGAGGTCCTTCGAATACGCAGTATTTT. The chain has TRBV5-1 and TRBJ2-3, with 14 nucleotides matching TRBD2. Trimming removed 2 bases from V and 7 bases from J; junction bases left unmatched: 9. In germline, CDR1 is SGHRS, CDR2 YFSETQ. This CDR3 spans 17 amino acids.

V is TRBV3-1 and J is TRBJ1-1; D uncertain. With 0 bases removed from V and 10 bases from J, the gap between germline ends came to 12 bases. The CDR3 consists of 13 residues. Germline loops: CDR1 LGHDT, CDR2 YNNKEL (reference sequence). The CDR3 is CASSQDGRVSAFF. Here the CDR3 DNA reads TGTGCCAGCAGCCAAGACGGGAGGGTTTCAGCTTTCTTT.

V and J are TRBV5-1 and TRBJ1-2; D not resolved. Germline-derived CDR1 and CDR2 are SGHRS and YFSETQ. Trimming stripped 5 bases from V and 4 bases from J, with 12 bases between. This CDR3 is 13 amino acids long. The CDR3: CASRPGLAYGYTF. CDR3 DNA: TGCGCCAGCAGGCCCGGACTGGCCTATGGCTACACCTTC.

This clonotype occurred a few times. Here the CDR3 reads CASTNRGQGSGEQYF. The CDR3 nucleotides read TGTGCCAGCACCAATCGGGGACAGGGGTCCGGCGAGCAGTACTTC. J is TRBJ2-7 and V is TRBV6-5; 10 bases are shared with TRBD1. Germline-derived CDR1 and CDR2 are MNHEY and SVGAGI. V was pared by 7 bases and J by 6 bases, with 12 bases of the junction left unmatched. The CDR3 covers 15 residues.

This clonotype was counted between two and nine times. This CDR3 is CASSTGQGAQETQYF. The CDR3 bases are TGTGCCAGCAGCACGGGACAGGGGGCTCAAGAGACCCAGTACTTC. V is TRBV7-8 and J is TRBJ2-5; 12 nucleotides agree with TRBD1. This CDR3 contains 15 residues. V was clipped by 5 bases and J by 2 bases; unmatched bases: 3. CDR1 and CDR2 from the germline V gene are SGHVS and FQNEAQ. Full variable domain (outside the CDR3, taken from reference TRBV7-8 and TRBJ2-5): GAGVSQSPRYKVAKRGQDVALRCDPISGHVSLFWYQQALGQGPEFLTYFQNEAQLDKSGLPSDRFFAERPEGSVSTLKIQRTQQEDSAVYLCASSTGQGAQETQYFGPGTRLLVL.

The chain links TRBV12-3 or TRBV12-4 to TRBJ2-7; a weak D match, TRBD2 (6 bases). V lost 5 bases to trimming and J lost 3 bases, with 26 bases between them. The CDR3 length is 18 residues. As DNA, the CDR3 is TGTGCCAGCAGTCCTCTGGTTTCTAGACTAGGGCCGAACTACGAGCAGTACTTC. This translates into CASSPLVSRLGPNYEQYF.

The genes are TRBV5-5 and TRBJ2-7; D uncertain. V was shortened by 4 bases and J by 6 bases, with 20 bases between the two germline ends. CDR1 is SGHKS, CDR2 YYEKEE, per germline (reference sequence). The CDR3 has 15 residues. The CDR3 coding sequence is TGTGCCAGCAGCGCCCGTGATCGTTATATTTTCGAGCAGTACTTC. This gives the protein CASSARDRYIFEQYF.

The J gene is TRBJ1-3, the V gene TRBV6-6; D is possibly TRBD1 (6 bases). Deletions cut 7 bases from V and 1 base from J, with 17 bases between. Germline CDR1 and CDR2: MNHNY and SVGAGI (reference sequence). CDR3 length: 16 residues. CDR3 region: CASNSNTGLSGNTIYF. CDR3 in DNA: TGTGCCAGCAACTCCAACACAGGGCTTTCTGGAAACACCATATATTTT.

There are a few counts of this clonotype. The rearrangement joins TRBV7-2 to TRBJ2-1, with 7 positions matching TRBD2. The V gene's germline CDR1 is SGHTA and CDR2 FQGNSA. V was clipped by 6 bases and J by 0 bases; unmatched bases: 5. This CDR3 contains 15 residues. In DNA, the CDR3 is TGTGCCAGCAGTTCCGGGGGGACCTCCTACAATGAGCAGTTCTTC. Amino acid sequence: CASSSGGTSYNEQFF.

The sample holds a few counts of this clonotype. CDR3 residues: CASSLTTAVTEAFF. In nucleotides, the CDR3 is TGCGCCAGCAGCTTGACTACTGCGGTGACTGAAGCTTTCTTT. The rearrangement uses TRBV5-1 and TRBJ1-1; no definite D call. The CDR3 length is 14 residues. Germline CDR1 is SGHRS and CDR2 is YFSETQ. Trimming removed 1 base at V and 5 bases at J, with 12 bases between.

A single count supports this clonotype. This chain connects TRBV6-1 to TRBJ1-2, with TRBD1 matching 7 bases. V was pared by 6 bases and J by 5 bases, with 9 bases of the junction left unmatched. Per the germline V gene, CDR1 is MNHNS and CDR2 is SASEGT. There are 14 residues in the CDR3. Here the CDR3 DNA reads TGTGCCAGCAGGAACCTGGGACAGCGTTATGGCTACACCTTC. Translation: CASRNLGQRYGYTF.

The gene calls are TRBV6-5 and TRBJ2-5; unclear D gene. CDR1 and CDR2 (germline): MNHEY, SVGAGI. The length of the CDR3 is 14 residues. V lost 0 bases and J lost 1, with 6 bases in between. CDR3 amino acids: CASSYSGIQETQYF. CDR3 nucleotide sequence: TGTGCCAGCAGTTACTCTGGGATCCAAGAGACCCAGTACTTC.

This clonotype has just a few counts. V is TRBV9 and J is TRBJ2-3; TRBD2 matches at 9 bases. CDR3 size: 14 residues. V dropped 3 bases and J dropped 5; count of bases not matched to a gene: 4. CDR1 is SGDLS, CDR2 YYNGEE, per germline. CDR3 coding DNA: TGTGCCAGCAGCGCCCGCGGGGGGGAAGATACGCAGTATTTT. Translated, it gives CASSARGGEDTQYF. Full variable domain (missing parts from reference TRBV9 and TRBJ2-3): DSGVTQTPKHLITATGQRVTLRCSPRSGDLSVYWYQQSLDQGLQFLIQYYNGEERAKGNILERFSAQQFPDLHSELNLSSLELGDSALYFCASSARGGEDTQYFGPGTRLTVL.

The rearrangement joins TRBV29-1 to TRBJ2-4; 8 bases are shared with TRBD2. This CDR3 is 19 amino acids long. Trimming removed 0 bases from V and 0 bases from J; junction bases left unmatched: 13. Germline CDR1 is SQVTM and CDR2 is ANQGSEA. CDR3 amino acids: CSVEESLAGRSLAKNIQYF. The CDR3 DNA reads TGCAGCGTTGAAGAGTCGTTAGCGGGGAGGAGTCTAGCCAAAAACATTCAGTACTTC.